This TCR beta chain comes out of a study of T cell responses to AZD1222 COVID-19 vaccine. Study outcomes and limitations: Close to half of spike-specific TCRs reportedly recognize unmutated variant regions. Repertoire sampling happened only post peak T cell response.

This CDR3 contains 13 residues. Germline loops: CDR1 KGHSH, CDR2 LQKENI. V lost 6 bases and J 5 bases, leaving 11 bases between the germline ends. With respect to this clone: What it binds is unknown.

TCRdb's table, derived via immunoSEQ multiplex PCR, lists solely in-frame clones and lacks some. Among roughly 190,000 clones, roughly 90% were seen once, and the ten largest hold 0.75% to 1%. The sequencing used peripheral blood, collected on day 0 of AZD1222 vaccination. The chain combines TRBV18 with TRBJ1-5; D unresolved. The receptor comes from an adult in good health. DNA of the CDR3: TGTGCCAGCTCCGCCTCTGTGGATCAGCCCCAGCATTTT. Protein sequence: CASSASVDQPQHF.